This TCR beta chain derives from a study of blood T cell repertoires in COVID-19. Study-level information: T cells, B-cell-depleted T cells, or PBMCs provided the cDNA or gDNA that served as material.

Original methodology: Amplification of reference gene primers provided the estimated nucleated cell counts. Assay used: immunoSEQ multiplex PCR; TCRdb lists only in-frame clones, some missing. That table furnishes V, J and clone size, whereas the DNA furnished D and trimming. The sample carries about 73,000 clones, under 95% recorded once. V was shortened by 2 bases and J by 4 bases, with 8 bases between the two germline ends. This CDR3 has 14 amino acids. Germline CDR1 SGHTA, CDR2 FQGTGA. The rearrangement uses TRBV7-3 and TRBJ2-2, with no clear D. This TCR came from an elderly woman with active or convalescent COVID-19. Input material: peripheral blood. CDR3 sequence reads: CASSLFRGTGELFF. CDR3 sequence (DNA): TGTGCCAGCAGCTTATTTCGAGGCACCGGGGAGCTGTTTTTT.